The 28 T cell receptor beta chains below all came from one sample that was sequenced in a study of blood T cell repertoires in COVID-19. The assay was immunoSEQ multiplex PCR, and TCRdb's table has in-frame clones only and misses some. The sample shows 200,000 to 300,000 clones, approximately 88% of them seen only once. Sequencing was performed on PBMCs or T cells enriched from blood (not recorded which). The source of these receptors is a woman aged 40 to 55 with acute COVID-19.

The chain combines TRBV19 with TRBJ2-7; D remains ambiguous. Trimming took off 7 bases at V and 2 bases at J, with 9 bases between the two ends. Germline CDR1 reads LNHDA; CDR2 reads SQIVND (reference sequence). This CDR3 spans 12 amino acids. The DNA of the CDR3 is TGTGCCAGTATCTACAGTACCTACGAGCAGTACGTC. It yields the protein CASIYSTYEQYV.

For this clone: One end of the junction fails to match germline, which may point to a read error. The chain has TRBV30 and TRBJ1-2, with D uncertain. This CDR3 contains 14 residues. Per the germline V gene, CDR1 is GTSNPN and CDR2 is SVGIG (reference sequence). CDR3 nucleotide sequence: TGTGCCTGGAGCCCCAGGACGGGGTCGCGCGGCGTGTCCTTC. This translates into CAWSPRTGSRGVSF.

The chain links TRBV2 to TRBJ1-4; D gene unclear. Trimming stripped 5 bases from V and 7 bases from J, with 14 bases between. This CDR3 is built from 14 residues. Germline V CDR1 and CDR2: SNHLY, FYNNEI. CDR3 in amino acids: CASSKLGVGEKLFF. CDR3 sequence (DNA): TGTGCCAGCAGTAAACTCGGGGTGGGTGAAAAACTGTTTTTT. Full variable domain (rest looked up from reference TRBV2 and TRBJ1-4): EPEVTQTPSHQVTQMGQEVILRCVPISNHLYFYWYRQILGQKVEFLVSFYNNEISEKSEIFDDQFSVERPDGSNFTLKIRSTKLEDSAMYFCASSKLGVGEKLFFGSGTQLSVL.

This rearrangement joins TRBV5-1 to TRBJ1-3; 9 bases map to TRBD1. The CDR3 runs 15 residues. Germline values: CDR1 SGHRS, CDR2 YFSETQ. J was trimmed by 0 bases and V by 5 bases; bases with no gene match: 3. In DNA, the CDR3 is TGCGCCAGCAGGACGACAGGGGGCTCTGGAAACACCATATATTTT. This codes for CASRTTGGSGNTIYF.

The V call is TRBV7-8, the J call TRBJ1-2; D perhaps matches TRBD1 (6 bases). The length of the CDR3 is 15 residues. V shed 3 bases and J shed 12 bases, with 23 bases lying between them. Germline CDR1 is SGHVS and CDR2 is FQNEAQ. DNA of the CDR3: TGTGCCAGCAGCTTGGCACAGGGCACAGGCCTATGGCACACCTTC. Protein: CASSLAQGTGLWHTF.

The chain employs TRBV5-1 and TRBJ1-3, with D unclear. Germline CDR1 reads SGHRS; CDR2 reads YFSETQ. This CDR3 is built from 15 residues. V shed 1 base and J shed 1 base, with 9 bases lying between them. For the CDR3, the DNA is TGCGCCAGCAGCTTGTCGGCGGGGTCTGGAAACACCATATATTTT. Amino acids: CASSLSAGSGNTIYF. Full variable domain (rest looked up from reference TRBV5-1 and TRBJ1-3): KAGVTQTPRYLIKTRGQQVTLSCSPISGHRSVSWYQQTPGQGLQFLFEYFSETQRNKGNFPGRFSGRQFSNSRSEMNVSTLELGDSALYLCASSLSAGSGNTIYFGEGSWLTVV.

In DNA form, the CDR3 reads TGTGCCAGCACTCCGCTTACAGGGGGTGGTGCTGAAGCTTTCTTT. Translation gives CASTPLTGGGAEAFF. This chain links TRBV6-5 with TRBJ1-1, with TRBD1 matching over 8 bases. Germline-derived CDR1 and CDR2 are MNHEY and SVGAGI. This CDR3 contains 15 residues. Unmatched junction bases numbered 13, after V lost 7 bases and J lost 6 bases.

The rearrangement uses TRBV18 and TRBJ2-7; 7 bases are a match to TRBD2. Germline values: CDR1 KGHSH, CDR2 LQKENI. This CDR3 has 13 amino acids. V dropped 6 bases and J dropped 4; count of bases not matched to a gene: 6. The CDR3 DNA sequence: TGTGCCAGCTCGCGAAGTAGCGGGTACGAGCAGTACGTC. Translation: CASSRSSGYEQYV.

Only one count was recorded for this clone. CDR3 in amino acids: CASSLSIRTGLSGNTIYF. The CDR3 coding sequence is TGTGCCAGCAGCTTGTCGATCCGCACAGGGCTATCTGGAAACACCATATATTTT. The chain employs TRBV5-4 and TRBJ1-3; D is perhaps TRBD1 (6 bases). The CDR3 runs to 18 residues. With 1 base removed from V and 1 base from J, the gap between germline ends came to 18 bases. Germline V gene sequence: CDR1 SGHNT, CDR2 YYREEE (reference sequence).

The V call is TRBV18, the J call TRBJ2-5; D gene uncertain. The CDR3 sequence is 14 residues long. CDR1 KGHSH and CDR2 LQKENI come from the germline V gene. V lost 2 bases and J lost 5, with 12 bases in between. The CDR3 loop is CASSPAVGAETQYF. Here the CDR3 DNA reads TGTGCCAGCTCACCAGCGGTTGGAGCGGAGACCCAGTACTTC.

The V call is TRBV5-1, the J call TRBJ1-4, with 7 bases matching TRBD1. V shed 0 bases and J 4 bases; nucleotides not matched to a gene: 3. CDR1 SGHRS and CDR2 YFSETQ come from the germline V gene. CDR3 length: 15 amino acids. The CDR3 loop reads CASSLGDRVNEKLFF. CDR3 DNA sequence: TGCGCCAGCAGCTTGGGGGACAGAGTTAATGAAAAACTGTTTTTT.

This chain uses TRBV6-5 with TRBJ2-7; 13 nucleotides align to TRBD2. V was clipped by 6 bases and J by 7 bases; unmatched bases: 9. The CDR3 extends over 15 amino acids. The germline V gene has CDR1 MNHEY and CDR2 SVGAGI. The CDR3 DNA follows: TGTGCCAGCAGCGGTCGACTAGCGGGGGGTGGTGAGCAGTACTTC. It translates to CASSGRLAGGGEQYF.

The rearrangement links TRBV7-9 to TRBJ1-2; D remains ambiguous. The germline V and J ends were trimmed by 2 bases and 4 bases, with 17 bases remaining between them. This CDR3 comprises 16 residues. Germline V CDR1 and CDR2: SEHNR, FQNEAQ (reference sequence). CDR3: CASSLSPGSTIYGYTF. In DNA form, the CDR3 reads TGTGCCAGCAGCTTATCTCCCGGGTCTACTATCTATGGCTACACCTTC.

The chain has TRBV5-8 and TRBJ1-6, with a tentative D call TRBD1 (5 bases). From germline, CDR1 is SGHTS and CDR2 YDEGEE. This CDR3 contains 15 residues. Trimming cost V 1 base and J 8 bases, with 13 bases left between them. The CDR3 reads CASSLYLQGDSPLHF. DNA of the CDR3: TGTGCCAGCAGCTTGTATCTGCAAGGGGATTCACCCCTCCACTTT. The full variable domain, in which reference TRBV5-8 and TRBJ1-6 provide the parts outside the CDR3, is EAGVTQSPTHLIKTRGQQATLRCSPISGHTSVYWYQQALGLGLQFLLWYDEGEERNRGNFPPRFSGRQFPNYSSELNVNALELEDSALYLCASSLYLQGDSPLHFGNGTRLTVT.

This clone was picked up one time. The V gene is TRBV5-6, the J gene TRBJ1-1; a weak D match, TRBD1 (5 bases). Germline assignment: CDR1 SGHDT and CDR2 YYEEEE. The V gene lost 4 bases and the J gene lost 3 bases, with 13 bases spanning the gap. There are 14 residues in the CDR3. CDR3 sequence (DNA): TGTGCCAGCAGCGCGGGACTTGGGTACACTGAAGCTTTCTTT. This translates into CASSAGLGYTEAFF.

This clone was found many times. Distinct nucleotide sequences in the sample also encode this CDR3. This chain links TRBV9 with TRBJ1-5; D remains unclear. Germline CDR1 and CDR2: SGDLS and YYNGEE. This CDR3 region has 14 residues. V was shortened by 2 bases and J by 3 bases, with 9 bases between the two germline ends. The CDR3 is CASSVGGNNQPQHF. DNA for the CDR3: TGTGCCAGCAGCGTCGGCGGAAACAATCAGCCCCAGCATTTT.

This sequence joins TRBV7-6 and TRBJ2-6, with a possible D match to TRBD2 (5 bases). Germline V lookup: CDR1 SGHVS, CDR2 FNYEAQ. The V end was cut by 4 bases, the J end by 7 bases, with 14 bases between. This CDR3 comprises 15 residues. The chain's CDR3 is CASSYGPTRANVLTF. The CDR3 bases are TGTGCCAGCAGCTACGGGCCTACTAGAGCCAACGTCCTGACTTTC.

CDR3: CASSEREKLFF. The CDR3 DNA follows: TGTGCCAGCTCAGAGCGGGAAAAACTGTTTTTT. The chain is built from TRBV18 and TRBJ1-4, with D hard to call. The CDR3 runs to 11 residues. V lost 5 bases to trimming and J lost 8 bases, with 6 bases between them. Germline assignment: CDR1 KGHSH and CDR2 LQKENI.

The rearrangement links TRBV7-2 to TRBJ2-2; weak D call: TRBD1 (6 bases). CDR1 SGHTA and CDR2 FQGNSA come from the germline V gene. Trimming shortened V by 1 base and J by 0 bases, and 15 bases separated the two germline ends. This CDR3 contains 18 residues. CDR3 residues: CASSLVHLRTANTGELFF. The CDR3 DNA reads TGTGCCAGCAGCTTAGTTCATTTGAGGACAGCGAACACCGGGGAGCTGTTTTTT.

This CDR3 reads CASSPSGGMYGYTF. The CDR3 region has the DNA TGTGCCAGCAGCCCCTCGGGGGGCATGTATGGCTACACCTTC. The chain has TRBV3-1 (or the pseudogene TRBV3-2) and TRBJ1-2, with D perhaps TRBD1 (6 bases). Germline V gene data show CDR1 as LGHDT and CDR2 as YNNKEL (reference sequence). This CDR3 is built from 14 residues. Trimming cost V 4 bases and J 5 bases, with 14 bases left between them.

The chain uses TRBV6-2 or TRBV6-3 and TRBJ2-4, with 7 bases fitting TRBD2. The germline CDR1 and CDR2 sequences are MNHEY and SVGEGT. The CDR3 spans 17 residues. The J segment lost 2 bases and the V segment lost 6 bases, leaving 13 bases of the junction unmatched. Written as DNA, the CDR3 is TGTGCCAGCAGCCCTCGGGGGGAAGGGGTCCCCAAAAACATTCAGTACTTC. Translation gives CASSPRGEGVPKNIQYF.

The chain joins TRBV11-2 to TRBJ2-7, with TRBD2 matching over 9 bases. Germline V CDR1 and CDR2: SGHAT, FQNNGV. V lost 1 base to trimming and J lost 2 bases; unmatched junction nucleotides: 3. The CDR3 contains 15 residues. The CDR3 nucleotides are TGTGCCAGCAGCTTAGGTGCTAGCGGGGCCTACGAGCAGTACGTC. Its protein product is CASSLGASGAYEQYV.

This chain joins TRBV7-9 and TRBJ2-7; weak D call: TRBD2 (5 bases). This CDR3 spans 11 amino acids. Germline V gene sequence: CDR1 SEHNR, CDR2 FQNEAQ (reference sequence). Trimming removed 5 bases from V and 7 bases from J, with 9 bases in between. CDR3 protein: CASSPTGEQYF. The CDR3 region has the DNA TGTGCCAGCAGCCCGACGGGGGAGCAGTACTTC.

The chain has TRBV19 and TRBJ1-1; D perhaps matches TRBD1 (5 bases). The length of the CDR3 is 16 residues. The V end lost 4 bases, the J end lost 2 bases, and 17 bases lay between the germline ends. CDR1 LNHDA and CDR2 SQIVND come from the germline V gene (reference sequence). The CDR3: CASSTTRTRPNTEAFF. CDR3 in DNA: TGTGCCAGTAGTACAACCCGGACAAGGCCCAACACTGAAGCTTTCTTT. The full variable domain, in which reference TRBV19 and TRBJ1-1 provide the parts outside the CDR3, is DGGITQSPKYLFRKEGQNVTLSCEQNLNHDAMYWYRQDPGQGLRLIYYSQIVNDFQKGDIAEGYSVSREKKESFPLTVTSAQKNPTAFYLCASSTTRTRPNTEAFFGQGTRLTVV.

With respect to this clone: The sample holds other DNA sequences that translate to the same CDR3. The chain employs TRBV5-1 and TRBJ1-1; the match to TRBD1 covers 10 bases. Losses at the gene ends were 0 bases for V and 0 bases for J; bases not matched to a gene: 2. CDR3 length: 16 amino acids. Germline CDR1 reads SGHRS; CDR2 reads YFSETQ. The CDR3 is CASSLGDRGMNTEAFF. The CDR3 bases are TGCGCCAGCAGCTTGGGGGACAGGGGAATGAACACTGAAGCTTTCTTT.

V usage is TRBV9 and J usage is TRBJ2-3; 14 bases align to TRBD2. V lost 4 bases, J lost 5 bases, and 12 bases stayed unmatched. The length of the CDR3 is 18 residues. CDR1 and CDR2 (germline): SGDLS, YYNGEE. CDR3 in amino acids: CASSPGTSGGPAGDTQYF. CDR3 nucleotides: TGTGCCAGCAGCCCGGGGACTAGCGGGGGCCCCGCCGGAGATACGCAGTATTTT. The full variable domain, with the rest looked up from reference TRBV9 and TRBJ2-3, is DSGVTQTPKHLITATGQRVTLRCSPRSGDLSVYWYQQSLDQGLQFLIQYYNGEERAKGNILERFSAQQFPDLHSELNLSSLELGDSALYFCASSPGTSGGPAGDTQYFGPGTRLTVL.

This clone was picked up a small number of times. The J gene is TRBJ2-3, the V gene TRBV5-1; possible D gene TRBD2, 5 bases. Germline CDR1 SGHRS, CDR2 YFSETQ. CDR3 size: 14 residues. V lost 0 bases and J 0 bases, leaving 5 bases between the germline ends. This chain's CDR3 is CASSLAGSTDTQYF. In nucleotides, the CDR3 is TGCGCCAGCAGCTTGGCGGGGAGCACAGATACGCAGTATTTT.

The chain combines TRBV7-2 with TRBJ2-3; D might be TRBD2 (6 bases). CDR1 SGHTA and CDR2 FQGNSA come from the germline V gene. There are 15 residues in the CDR3. The V end was cut by 3 bases, the J end by 5 bases, with 15 bases between. The CDR3 nucleotides are TGTGCCAGCAGCTTCGGGGCGGGGAGGAAAGATACGCAGTATTTT. Protein: CASSFGAGRKDTQYF.